A selection of T cell receptor beta chains follows, all from one sample in a study of breast tumors, draining lymph nodes, adjacent tissues. Each CDR3 protein is one row after TCRdb ran MiXCR on the multiplex PCR reads. The data hold 55,000 to 75,000 distinct CDR3 sequences, with about 40% observed a single time. Sample: breast tumor tissue. Receptor source: a female donor with breast cancer. Some clones in this sample may be carry-over from other donors' samples. CDR3s include the opening cysteine and the closing phenylalanine or tryptophan. Fields, in order: CDR3 protein, CDR3 DNA, J gene, clone size, D gene, V gene. D genes are given only for firm matches. Size is stated for part of the rows, as once, few or many counts, or as a class when the clone is expanded.

CDR3 protein: CASSVAGTSGGTWGTGELFF
CDR3 DNA: TGTGCCAGCAGCGTAGCCGGGACTAGCGGGGGTACCTGGGGGACCGGGGAGCTGTTTTTT
J gene: TRBJ2-2
clone size: .
D gene: TRBD2
V gene: TRBV9

CDR3 protein: CASSLRVGQGWKTQHF
CDR3 DNA: TGTGCCAGCAGTCTCCGCGTCGGACAGGGGTGGAAGACCCAGCATTTT
J gene: TRBJ1-5
clone size: .
D gene: TRBD1
V gene: TRBV28

CDR3 protein: CASSTTSSSYGYTF
CDR3 DNA: TGTGCCAGCTCAACGACTTCCTCTTCCTATGGCTACACCTTC
J gene: TRBJ1-2
clone size: many
D gene: .
V gene: TRBV18

CDR3 protein: CASSYRLAGLGTDTQYF
CDR3 DNA: TGTGCCAGCAGTTATAGACTAGCGGGTTTGGGCACAGATACGCAGTATTTT
J gene: TRBJ2-3
clone size: few
D gene: TRBD2
V gene: TRBV27

CDR3 protein: CASSLGGRGGNEHF
CDR3 DNA: TGTGCCAGCAGCTTAGGGGGGAGGGGGGGGAATGAGCATTTT
J gene: TRBJ1-5
clone size: .
D gene: .
V gene: TRBV7-6

CDR3 protein: CATSRVGMNTEAFF
CDR3 DNA: TGTGCCACCAGCAGAGTAGGTATGAACACTGAAGCTTTCTTT
J gene: TRBJ1-1
clone size: many
D gene: .
V gene: TRBV15

CDR3 protein: CASSRLEIPGGYTF
CDR3 DNA: TGTGCCAGCAGCAGACTGGAGATCCCGGGTGGCTACACCTTC
J gene: TRBJ1-2
clone size: many
D gene: .
V gene: TRBV7-9

CDR3 protein: CASSLTGTGGLYEQYF
CDR3 DNA: TGTGCCAGCAGCCTTACCGGGACAGGGGGCCTCTACGAGCAGTACTTC
J gene: TRBJ2-7
clone size: many
D gene: TRBD1
V gene: TRBV7-3

CDR3 protein: CASSEGLLDRSPYEQYF
CDR3 DNA: TGTGCCAGCAGTGAGGGATTACTTGACAGGAGTCCCTACGAGCAGTACTTC
J gene: TRBJ2-7
clone size: many
D gene: .
V gene: TRBV2

CDR3 protein: CASSGGQHGEKLFF
CDR3 DNA: TGTGCCAGCAGTGGAGGACAGCACGGTGAAAAACTGTTTTTT
J gene: TRBJ1-4
clone size: many
D gene: .
V gene: TRBV6-1

CDR3 protein: CASSENLGNAIRPQHF
CDR3 DNA: TGTGCCAGCAGTGAGAATTTAGGGAATGCAATCAGGCCCCAGCATTTT
J gene: TRBJ1-5
clone size: many
D gene: .
V gene: TRBV6-1

CDR3 protein: CAGSSLGRSIGAGNTIYF
CDR3 DNA: TGTGCCGGCAGCTCGTTAGGTCGGTCCATAGGAGCTGGGAACACCATATATTTT
J gene: TRBJ1-3
clone size: .
D gene: .
V gene: TRBV7-2

CDR3 protein: CASSLPDYPNTGELFF
CDR3 DNA: TGTGCCAGCAGCTTGCCGGACTACCCTAACACCGGGGAGCTGTTTTTT
J gene: TRBJ2-2
clone size: many
D gene: .
V gene: TRBV7-9

CDR3 protein: CASSLGQGALGYTF
CDR3 DNA: TGTGCCAGCAGCCTCGGACAGGGGGCTCTCGGCTACACCTTC
J gene: TRBJ1-2
clone size: many
D gene: TRBD1
V gene: TRBV6-2/TRBV6-3

CDR3 protein: CASSEFLAEGEQETQYF
CDR3 DNA: TGTGCCAGCAGTGAATTTCTAGCGGAGGGAGAACAAGAGACCCAGTACTTC
J gene: TRBJ2-5
clone size: .
D gene: TRBD2
V gene: TRBV2

CDR3 protein: CSARDFRTRSTDTQYF
CDR3 DNA: TGCAGTGCTAGAGATTTTAGGACCCGTTCCACAGATACGCAGTATTTT
J gene: TRBJ2-3
clone size: many
D gene: .
V gene: TRBV20-1

CDR3 protein: CASSLLGTGGYEQYF
CDR3 DNA: TGTGCCAGCAGTTTACTTGGGACAGGGGGATACGAGCAGTACTTC
J gene: TRBJ2-7
clone size: many
D gene: TRBD1
V gene: TRBV28

CDR3 protein: CASSRPGGSTGELFF
CDR3 DNA: TGTGCCAGCAGCCGGCCGGGGGGTAGCACCGGGGAGCTGTTTTTT
J gene: TRBJ2-2
clone size: .
D gene: TRBD2
V gene: TRBV7-2

CDR3 protein: CAWSAAGQDEKLFF
CDR3 DNA: TGTGCCTGGAGTGCGGCAGGGCAGGATGAAAAACTGTTTTTT
J gene: TRBJ1-4
clone size: many
D gene: .
V gene: TRBV30

CDR3 protein: CASSQDRVGNSPLHF
CDR3 DNA: TGCGCCAGCAGCCAGGACAGGGTGGGTAACTCACCCCTCCACTTT
J gene: TRBJ1-6
clone size: few
D gene: TRBD1
V gene: TRBV4-1

CDR3 protein: CASSRQGAYEQYF
CDR3 DNA: TGTGCCAGCAGTAGACAGGGGGCCTACGAGCAGTACTTC
J gene: TRBJ2-7
clone size: many
D gene: TRBD1
V gene: TRBV7-2

CDR3 protein: CASSPGTGKTYEQYF
CDR3 DNA: TGTGCCAGCAGCCCCGGGACAGGGAAGACCTACGAGCAGTACTTC
J gene: TRBJ2-7
clone size: .
D gene: TRBD1
V gene: TRBV7-6

CDR3 protein: CASGWGLRQGPQGCANTGELFF
CDR3 DNA: TGTGCTAGCGGTTGGGGTTTGCGCCAGGGTCCCCAGGGCTGTGCGAACACCGGGGAGCTGTTTTTT
J gene: TRBJ2-2
clone size: .
D gene: .
V gene: TRBV7-7

CDR3 protein: CASSLFKREQFF
CDR3 DNA: TGTGCCAGCAGTTTATTTAAACGGGAGCAGTTCTTC
J gene: TRBJ2-1
clone size: many
D gene: .
V gene: TRBV27

CDR3 protein: CASSYDWTGAEAF
CDR3 DNA: TGCGCCAGCAGCTACGACTGGACAGGAGCTGAAGCTTTC
J gene: TRBJ2-6
clone size: once
D gene: TRBD1
V gene: TRBV5-1

CDR3 protein: CASSPGPIYEQYF
CDR3 DNA: TGTGCCAGCAGCCCCGGACCGATATACGAGCAGTACTTC
J gene: TRBJ2-7
clone size: many
D gene: .
V gene: TRBV5-4

CDR3 protein: CASSWYGGELFF
CDR3 DNA: TGTGCCAGCAGTTGGTACGGCGGGGAGCTGTTTTTT
J gene: TRBJ2-2
clone size: .
D gene: .
V gene: TRBV12-3/TRBV12-4